The 30 T cell receptor beta chains below come from one sample, sequenced in a study of blood T cell repertoires in COVID-19. TCRdb's table, derived via immunoSEQ multiplex PCR, lists solely in-frame clones and lacks some. Found here are roughly 370,000 clones, approximately 90% of them singletons; the top ten hold roughly 10%. The material sequenced was PBMCs or T cells enriched from blood (not recorded which). The receptor set was obtained from a woman between 50 and 59 years old who had recovered from COVID-19.

V and J are TRBV6-1 and TRBJ1-2; tentatively, D is TRBD1 (5 bases). The CDR3 totals 14 residues. Germline V gene lookup returns CDR1 MNHNS and CDR2 SASEGT. With 0 bases removed from V and 8 bases from J, the gap between germline ends came to 13 bases. The chain's CDR3 is CASSEASQGGGYTF. The CDR3 DNA reads as TGTGCCAGCAGTGAAGCGAGCCAGGGTGGGGGCTACACCTTC.

The genes are TRBV2 and TRBJ2-2; a possible D gene is TRBD2 (6 bases). Per the germline V gene, CDR1 is SNHLY and CDR2 is FYNNEI. The CDR3 loop spans 15 amino acids. The V end was cut by 8 bases, the J end by 3 bases, with 16 bases between. Here the CDR3 DNA reads TGTGCCAGCTTACGTTTGGGGGGAGACACCGGGGAGCTGTTTTTT. Translation: CASLRLGGDTGELFF.

This rearrangement joins TRBV28 to TRBJ2-1; D is uncertain. Per the germline V gene, CDR1 is MDHEN and CDR2 is SYDVKM. The CDR3 contains 16 residues. Trimming took off 6 bases at V and 2 bases at J, with 17 bases between the two ends. In DNA form, the CDR3 reads TGTGCCAGCAGGCGGAATTTGGAAAAGGCCTACAATGAGCAGTTCTTC. Encoded protein: CASRRNLEKAYNEQFF.

The rearrangement joins TRBV7-6 to TRBJ1-3; the D is unclear. Germline V gene data show CDR1 as SGHVS and CDR2 as FNYEAQ. CDR3 length: 15 residues. V lost 0 bases, J lost 3 bases, and 9 bases lay in between. DNA of the CDR3: TGTGCCAGCAGCTTAGCTGCGGCGGGTGGAAACACCATATATTTT. This sequence encodes CASSLAAAGGNTIYF.

CDR3 in DNA: TGTGCCAGCAGCTTAGGAGGTGGGGCAGGTTCACCCCTCCACTTT. Its protein product is CASSLGGGAGSPLHF. This chain uses TRBV7-9 with TRBJ1-6; tentative D call: TRBD1 (5 bases). The CDR3 length is 15 residues. Germline V lookup: CDR1 SEHNR, CDR2 FQNEAQ (reference sequence). The ends were cut back, 1 base at V and 9 bases at J, with 13 bases in the middle.

The chain uses TRBV3-1 (or the pseudogene TRBV3-2) and TRBJ2-7; perhaps TRBD2 as D (6 bases). CDR3 length equals 15 residues. Germline V CDR1 and CDR2: LGHDT, YNNKEL (reference sequence). Trimming shortened V by 1 base and J by 6 bases, and 16 bases separated the two germline ends. CDR3 DNA sequence: TGTGCCAGCAGCCAAGGCGTAGGAGGGAACGGCGAGCAGTACTTC. Translated: CASSQGVGGNGEQYF.

The chain couples TRBV15 to TRBJ1-1; 7 bases are shared with TRBD1. CDR3 length equals 15 residues. V shed 3 bases, J shed 4 bases, and the junction held 8 bases outside the gene matches. Per germline, CDR1 LNHNV and CDR2 YYDKDF (reference sequence). The CDR3 bases are TGTGCCACCAGCAGGTACAGGGGTTGGGCCACTGAAGCTTTCTTT. Translated: CATSRYRGWATEAFF.

The V call is TRBV2, the J call TRBJ2-1; D gene unclear. Germline CDR1 reads SNHLY; CDR2 reads FYNNEI. This CDR3 region has 17 residues. Trimming pared 0 bases from V and 1 base from J, leaving 13 bases between. CDR3 DNA sequence: TGTGCCAGCAGTGAAGCGCTTGGCGGTGGGTCCTACAATGAGCAGTTCTTC. The encoded protein is CASSEALGGGSYNEQFF.

This chain links TRBV7-9 with TRBJ1-2, with TRBD1 matching over 7 bases. The V gene's germline CDR1 is SEHNR and CDR2 FQNEAQ (reference sequence). V shed 5 bases and J 4 bases; nucleotides not matched to a gene: 10. The CDR3 totals 15 residues. This CDR3 is CASSPEGQPLYGYTF. CDR3 in DNA: TGTGCCAGCAGCCCTGAGGGACAGCCTCTCTATGGCTACACCTTC.

The chain employs TRBV28 and TRBJ2-7; D is unresolved. Germline CDR1 is MDHEN and CDR2 is SYDVKM. CDR3 size: 13 residues. V lost 1 base, J lost 6 bases, and 10 bases lay in between. In DNA, the CDR3 is TGTGCCAGCAGTTTATCCCCTCCGGGCGAGCAGTACTTC. Amino acid sequence: CASSLSPPGEQYF.

This chain uses TRBV7-9 with TRBJ2-3; 9 bases match TRBD2. The germline V gene encodes CDR1 SEHNR and CDR2 FQNEAQ (reference sequence). V lost 5 bases to trimming and J lost 0 bases; unmatched junction nucleotides: 6. There are 16 residues in the CDR3. This CDR3 reads CASSQGLAQSTDTQYF. CDR3 bases: TGTGCCAGCAGCCAAGGACTAGCGCAGAGCACAGATACGCAGTATTTT.

As DNA, the CDR3 is TGCGCCAGCAGTGAGTCGCGCGGGGAGAGGGCTGGCTACACCTTC. Translation gives CASSESRGERAGYTF. The chain couples TRBV10-2 to TRBJ1-2, with D uncertain. V was shortened by 0 bases and J by 7 bases, with 15 bases between the two germline ends. Germline assignment: CDR1 WSHSY and CDR2 SAAADI. The CDR3 covers 15 residues.

The rearrangement joins TRBV6-2 or TRBV6-3 to TRBJ1-1; the D gene is possibly TRBD1 (6 bases). Germline lookup yields CDR1 MNHEY and CDR2 SVGEGT. Deletions cut 4 bases from V and 0 bases from J, with 12 bases between. The CDR3 has 15 amino acids. The CDR3 reads CASSSPQGMNTEAFF. CDR3 in DNA: TGTGCCAGCAGTTCCCCACAGGGTATGAACACTGAAGCTTTCTTT.

The chain couples TRBV5-4 to TRBJ1-6; 9 bases match TRBD1. The CDR3 is made up of 14 amino acids. In germline, CDR1 is SGHNT, CDR2 YYREEE (reference sequence). After removal of 4 bases from V and 10 bases from J, the junction contained 6 bases not matched to a gene. Here the CDR3 DNA reads TGTGCCAGCAGCGCGGACAGGGGTGGATCACCCCTCCACTTT. Its protein product is CASSADRGGSPLHF.

The chain carries TRBV10-3 and TRBJ2-7; 9 bases align to TRBD2. The germline V gene has CDR1 ENHRY and CDR2 SYGVKD. There are 15 residues in the CDR3. Trimming took 8 bases from V and 7 from J; bases not matched to a gene: 15. CDR3 protein: CAIGRSSGDGGEQYF. The CDR3 region has the DNA TGTGCCATCGGCCGATCTAGCGGGGATGGGGGAGAGCAGTACTTC.

A single count supports this clone. The chain uses TRBV5-6 and TRBJ2-1; weak D call: TRBD2 (6 bases). This CDR3 is 13 amino acids long. Looked up from germline, CDR1 is SGHDT and CDR2 is YYEEEE. Trimming left V 4 bases short and J 9 bases short, with 14 bases between. CDR3 residues: CASSLAGGVEQFF. The DNA for the CDR3 is TGTGCCAGCAGCCTAGCCGGAGGGGTTGAGCAGTTCTTC.

This clone was counted once. The genes are TRBV7-8 and TRBJ1-4, with TRBD1 matching over 7 bases. The CDR3 sequence is 15 residues long. In germline, CDR1 is SGHVS, CDR2 FQNEAQ. Trimming took 0 bases from V and 8 from J; bases not matched to a gene: 6. In nucleotides, the CDR3 is TGTGCCAGCAGCTTAGCACAAACAGGGGCCGAAAAACTGTTTTTT. It yields the protein CASSLAQTGAEKLFF.

V and J are TRBV7-6 and TRBJ2-3, with 7 bases matching TRBD1. V shed 0 bases, J shed 5 bases, and the junction held 5 bases outside the gene matches. CDR1 SGHVS and CDR2 FNYEAQ come from the germline V gene. The CDR3 has 15 amino acids. CDR3 protein: CASSLAGGGLDTQYF. The CDR3 coding sequence is TGTGCCAGCAGCTTAGCAGGGGGCGGATTAGATACGCAGTATTTT.

This sequence joins TRBV19 and TRBJ2-1; the match to TRBD2 covers 9 bases. The CDR3 is 15 amino acids. Germline lookup yields CDR1 LNHDA and CDR2 SQIVND (reference sequence). Germline trimming cut 5 bases from V and 8 bases from J; bases unmatched to any gene: 10. The CDR3 DNA follows: TGTGCCAGTAGTCGGGCGGGGGGGCTTGGATATGAGCAGTTCTTC. This sequence encodes CASSRAGGLGYEQFF.

This chain joins TRBV6-1 and TRBJ2-7, with D uncertain. Germline CDR1 reads MNHNS; CDR2 reads SASEGT. The CDR3 runs to 16 residues. The V end was cut by 1 base, the J end by 1 base, with 14 bases between. The CDR3 sequence is CASSEVLGRLSYEQYF. The DNA of the CDR3 is TGTGCCAGCAGTGAAGTTCTGGGCAGGTTGTCCTACGAGCAGTACTTC.

This chain uses TRBV6-5 with TRBJ1-2; 8 nucleotides align to TRBD1. With V trimmed by 6 bases and J by 13 bases, 7 bases remained unmatched. Germline V lookup: CDR1 MNHEY, CDR2 SVGAGI. The CDR3 loop spans 11 amino acids. The CDR3 nucleotides are TGTGCCAGCAGCGGACAGGGTGGGTTCACCTTC. Translated: CASSGQGGFTF.

The rearrangement uses TRBV27 and TRBJ1-2; 8 nucleotides agree with TRBD1. Germline V gives CDR1 MNHEY, CDR2 SMNVEV (reference sequence). The ends lost 3 bases at V and 3 bases at J; junction bases unmatched: 9. The length of the CDR3 is 16 residues. CDR3 sequence: CASSFNFRGPDYGYTF. The DNA of the CDR3 is TGTGCCAGCAGTTTTAACTTCAGGGGGCCGGACTATGGCTACACCTTC.

The chain carries TRBV29-1 and TRBJ1-1; weak D call: TRBD1 (6 bases). Germline lookup yields CDR1 SQVTM and CDR2 ANQGSEA. V dropped 1 base and J dropped 4 bases, with 19 bases sitting between them. This CDR3 spans 16 amino acids. CDR3 sequence: CSVEGGSRTGITEAFF. The CDR3, as DNA: TGCAGCGTTGAAGGGGGGTCTCGAACAGGGATCACTGAAGCTTTCTTT.

The CDR3 is CASSREGGGGQPQHF. The CDR3, as DNA: TGTGCCAGCAGCCGCGAAGGCGGGGGGGGTCAGCCCCAGCATTTT. The chain links TRBV7-2 to TRBJ1-5; perhaps TRBD1 as D (5 bases). Germline CDR1 is SGHTA and CDR2 is FQGNSA. V was pared by 5 bases and J by 6 bases, with 17 bases between. The CDR3 spans 15 residues. Drawing the rest from reference TRBV7-2 and TRBJ1-5, the complete variable domain is GAGVSQSPSNKVTEKGKDVELRCDPISGHTALYWYRQSLGQGLEFLIYFQGNSAPDKSGLPSDRFSAERTGGSVSTLTIQRTQQEDSAVYLCASSREGGGGQPQHFGDGTRLSIL.

This clone was seen a handful of times. V is TRBV28 and J is TRBJ2-7, with 9 bases matching TRBD1. There are 16 residues in the CDR3. The V and J ends lost 5 bases and 3 bases, in that order; junction bases with no gene match: 11. Germline V CDR1 and CDR2: MDHEN, SYDVKM. DNA for the CDR3: TGTGCCAGCAGTGAAGCCGGTGGACAGGGGCACTACGAGCAGTACTTC. Translating it yields CASSEAGGQGHYEQYF.

V gene TRBV5-1 combines with J gene TRBJ1-1; 10 bases agree with TRBD1. Germline lookup yields CDR1 SGHRS and CDR2 YFSETQ. Trimming took 4 bases from V and 4 from J; bases not matched to a gene: 10. There are 16 residues in the CDR3. This CDR3 is CASSGPTGQGSTEAFF. The CDR3 DNA reads as TGCGCCAGCAGCGGACCGACGGGACAGGGGAGCACTGAAGCTTTCTTT.

There are a few counts of this clone. V is TRBV2 and J is TRBJ1-5; maybe TRBD1 (5 bases). The V and J ends lost 2 bases and 6 bases respectively, with 14 bases between them. CDR3 length: 15 residues. The germline V gene encodes CDR1 SNHLY and CDR2 FYNNEI. The CDR3 DNA sequence: TGTGCCAGCAGTGAAAGGGGAGGTTACGGTCAGCCCCAGCATTTT. This translates into CASSERGGYGQPQHF.

This rearrangement joins TRBV20-1 to TRBJ2-3, with TRBD1 as a possible D gene (6 bases). The CDR3 has 13 amino acids. Germline CDR1 DFQATT, CDR2 SNEGSKA (reference sequence). Trimming stripped 3 bases from V and 2 bases from J, with 9 bases between. CDR3 nucleotides: TGCAGTGCTAGTAACAGGGCCACAGATACGCAGTATTTT. It codes for CSASNRATDTQYF.

This chain uses TRBV7-9 with TRBJ2-5; the match to TRBD1 covers 8 bases. The CDR3 spans 14 residues. Germline V gene data show CDR1 as SEHNR and CDR2 as FQNEAQ (reference sequence). The trim removed 5 bases at V and 0 bases at J, leaving 2 bases unmatched. Here the CDR3 reads CASSKQGDQETQYF. The CDR3, as DNA: TGTGCCAGCAGCAAACAGGGGGACCAAGAGACCCAGTACTTC.

J is TRBJ2-1 and V is TRBV20-1; a possible D gene is TRBD2 (5 bases). CDR1 and CDR2 (germline): DFQATT, SNEGSKA (reference sequence). CDR3 size: 11 residues. The V end was cut by 6 bases, the J end by 10 bases, with 13 bases between. This CDR3 reads CSAVGEIEQFF. CDR3 bases: TGCAGTGCGGTGGGAGAGATCGAGCAGTTCTTC.